This T cell receptor beta chain was captured in a study of blood T cell repertoires in COVID-19. Whole-study context: Sites across the United States, Italy and Spain contributed samples from acute and convalescent COVID-19.

Source study methods: Reference gene primer amplification gave estimated nucleated cell counts. Repertoires were generated with immunoSEQ multiplex PCR, while TCRdb's copy carries only in-frame clones and drops some. V and J calls and clone size are as listed in that table; D and trimming were resolved from the DNA. The sample has about 300,000 clones; more than 85% are singletons. The Seattle patients joined while their infection was active and were tracked longitudinally afterward. The TCR comes from a woman aged 25 to 39 with COVID-19, enrolled during active disease. The sequenced sample was peripheral blood.

As DNA, the CDR3 is TGTGCCGGGGGGACAGGGGGCTTGCATCAGCCCCAGCATTTT. The encoded protein is CAGGTGGLHQPQHF. The chain has TRBV30 and TRBJ1-5; 12 bases map to TRBD1. Germline values: CDR1 GTSNPN, CDR2 SVGIG (reference sequence). The ends lost 8 bases at V and 5 bases at J; junction bases unmatched: 7. The CDR3 sequence is 14 residues long.